This T cell receptor beta chain comes out of a study of cytomegalovirus exposure and HLA in healthy donors. Notes on the study in general: Overall, roughly 150 TCR beta chains were annotated as cytomegalovirus-associated. Fewer N-insertions than the roughly 600-donor mean were reportedly shown by an Asian-associated ancestry cluster in a later analysis.

Trimming removed 4 bases from V and 5 bases from J, with 19 bases in between. CDR1 is SGHDT, CDR2 YYEEEE, per germline. The length of the CDR3 is 16 residues. In regard to this clone: The target antigen is unknown.

Vbeta (60) and Jbeta (13) primers were used in the PCR. Sequencing used immunoSEQ multiplex PCR; TCRdb keeps in-frame clones, though not all of them. The sample lists under 200,000 clones, around 75% occurring once. V and J are TRBV5-6 and TRBJ1-5; tentative D call: TRBD1 (6 bases). Sequencing was carried out using PBMCs. This clonotype originated in a human donor in good health. The CDR3 is CASSTYRVGIDQPQHF. The DNA for the CDR3 is TGTGCCAGCAGCACGTACAGGGTGGGGATCGATCAGCCCCAGCATTTT.